Each of the 32 T cell receptor beta chains below was sequenced from the same sample in a study of cytomegalovirus exposure and HLA in healthy donors. PCR amplification relied on 60 Vbeta primers (plus 13 Jbeta primers). Profiling relied on immunoSEQ multiplex PCR, and the TCRdb table lists in-frame clones only, not all of them. The top ten hold 10% to 15% of the sample, which has about 150,000 clones, 60% to 80% seen once. Sequencing input: PBMCs. Receptors were obtained from a man aged 25-45 years in good health and CMV-seropositive.

The chain joins TRBV6-5 to TRBJ2-1, with 13 nucleotides matching TRBD2. The V segment lost 7 bases and the J segment 7 bases; nucleotides outside the gene matches: 7. CDR1 is MNHEY and CDR2 is SVGAGI in the germline V gene. The CDR3 runs to 15 residues. The CDR3: CASKTPTSGRNEQFF. DNA for the CDR3: TGTGCCAGCAAGACACCGACTAGCGGGAGGAATGAGCAGTTCTTC.

The chain couples TRBV7-9 to TRBJ2-5; TRBD2 matches at 10 bases. The J call is in doubt because the DNA end fits TRBJ2-7 better. The germline V gene has CDR1 SEHNR and CDR2 FQNEAQ (reference sequence). CDR3 length: 16 residues. CDR3 loop: CASSLRTSGASYEQYF. CDR3 nucleotide sequence: TGTGCCAGCAGCCTCCGAACTAGCGGGGCCTCCTACGAGCAGTACTTC.

The CDR3 protein is CASSFPLSGQANTEAFF. For the CDR3, the DNA is TGTGCCAGCAGTTTTCCCCTATCGGGACAGGCGAACACTGAAGCTTTCTTT. J is TRBJ1-1 and V is TRBV28; 8 bases are shared with TRBD1. CDR3 length equals 17 residues. Germline V CDR1 and CDR2: MDHEN, SYDVKM. V lost 3 bases, J lost 1 base, and 10 bases stayed unmatched.

The CDR3 region has the DNA TGTGCCAGTAGTATGGCTCTGACTGAAGCTTTCTTT. It codes for CASSMALTEAFF. The chain recombines TRBV19 with TRBJ1-1; D remains unclear. V was trimmed by 3 bases and J by 5 bases, leaving 7 bases between them. Germline assignment: CDR1 LNHDA and CDR2 SQIVND (reference sequence). This CDR3 comprises 12 residues.

The chain couples TRBV4-1 to TRBJ2-1; 7 nucleotides align to TRBD1. J was trimmed by 4 bases and V by 2 bases; bases with no gene match: 2. Germline assignment: CDR1 MGHRA and CDR2 YSYEKL. There are 14 residues in the CDR3. This CDR3 reads CASSQPGQYNEQFF. CDR3 DNA: TGCGCCAGCAGCCAACCGGGACAGTACAATGAGCAGTTCTTC.

The chain joins TRBV5-4 to TRBJ2-7; 7 bases fit TRBD2. The length of the CDR3 is 17 residues. Trimming at V came to 0 bases and at J to 1 base, leaving 10 bases not matched to a gene. Germline V lookup: CDR1 SGHNT, CDR2 YYREEE (reference sequence). CDR3: CASSLAGRAGRSYEQYF. CDR3 DNA: TGTGCCAGCAGCTTGGCCGGTCGAGCGGGACGGTCCTACGAGCAGTACTTC.

The rearrangement uses TRBV7-9 and TRBJ2-3, with D possibly being TRBD2 (6 bases). The V and J ends lost 2 bases and 6 bases respectively, with 18 bases between them. Per germline, CDR1 SEHNR and CDR2 FQNEAQ (reference sequence). The CDR3 is made up of 16 amino acids. CDR3 region: CASSLSWDSYVDTQYF. The CDR3, as DNA: TGTGCCAGCAGCTTATCATGGGACTCCTACGTTGATACGCAGTATTTT.

The V gene is TRBV5-4, the J gene TRBJ1-2, with TRBD1 matching over 12 bases. V was pared by 4 bases and J by 8 bases, with 9 bases of the junction left unmatched. This CDR3 comprises 15 residues. Per germline, CDR1 SGHNT and CDR2 YYREEE (reference sequence). The CDR3 sequence: CASSGPGQGARGYTF. In nucleotides, the CDR3 is TGTGCCAGCAGCGGACCGGGACAGGGGGCCAGGGGCTACACCTTC.

The chain combines TRBV29-1 with TRBJ2-1; 10 bases map to TRBD2. Germline lookup yields CDR1 SQVTM and CDR2 ANQGSEA. The CDR3 consists of 13 residues. The CDR3 here is CSATASGSNEQFF. Written as DNA, the CDR3 is TGCAGTGCTACGGCTAGCGGGAGCAATGAGCAGTTCTTC.

The CDR3 protein is CASSSRYRTGKEKLFF. The CDR3 DNA reads as TGTGCCAGCAGCTCCCGGTACCGGACAGGGAAGGAAAAACTGTTTTTT. The chain joins TRBV7-9 to TRBJ1-4; 8 nucleotides agree with TRBD1. CDR1 and CDR2 from the germline V gene are SEHNR and FQNEAQ (reference sequence). After removal of 4 bases from V and 8 bases from J, the junction contained 12 bases not matched to a gene. The CDR3 has 16 residues.

This clone was detected a few times. Written as DNA, the CDR3 is TGTGCCAGCATCAAGAGGTACCAAGAGACCCAGTACTTC. Translation gives CASIKRYQETQYF. The rearrangement joins TRBV2 to TRBJ2-5; unclear D gene. Germline assignment: CDR1 SNHLY and CDR2 FYNNEI. Between the trimmed V and J ends, which lost 7 bases and 0 bases, there was a span of 9 bases. The CDR3 consists of 13 residues.

This chain connects TRBV4-1 to TRBJ2-1; tentative D call: TRBD2 (6 bases). The CDR3 has 16 amino acids. Trimming removed 4 bases at V and 11 bases at J, with 24 bases between. Germline assignment: CDR1 MGHRA and CDR2 YSYEKL. CDR3 sequence (DNA): TGCGCCAGCAGCCTCGAGGTACTGGAGGGGCGGGATAAGCAGTTCTTC. This translates into CASSLEVLEGRDKQFF.

Notes on this clone: At the DNA level, this CDR3 is encoded by other sequences in the same sample as well. The CDR3 region is CASSLSGVGGMPQHF. CDR3 DNA: TGTGCCAGCAGTTTATCGGGTGTGGGGGGGATGCCCCAGCATTTT. This chain connects TRBV27 to TRBJ1-5, with D perhaps TRBD1 (5 bases). The length of the CDR3 is 15 residues. From germline, CDR1 is MNHEY and CDR2 SMNVEV (reference sequence). V was trimmed by 0 bases and J by 9 bases, leaving 15 bases between them.

The sample holds a few counts of this clone. For the CDR3, the DNA is TGTGCCAGCAGCCAAGGGACTAGCGCCGTCGTTGAGCAGTTCTTC. It is translated as CASSQGTSAVVEQFF. The chain recombines TRBV4-2 with TRBJ2-1; 9 nucleotides line up with TRBD2. V was pared by 1 base and J by 9 bases, with 7 bases of the junction left unmatched. Per the germline V gene, CDR1 is LGHNA and CDR2 is YNFKEQ. The CDR3 is 15 amino acids.

The chain combines TRBV5-4 with TRBJ2-4; 8 nucleotides line up with TRBD2. The CDR3 sequence is 16 residues long. Germline values: CDR1 SGHNT, CDR2 YYREEE (reference sequence). Unmatched junction bases numbered 6, after V lost 4 bases and J lost 0 bases. The CDR3 DNA sequence: TGTGCCAGCAGCCCGGGGGGGACACTAGCCAAAAACATTCAGTACTTC. Translated, it gives CASSPGGTLAKNIQYF.

The gene calls are TRBV19 and TRBJ1-5; 11 nucleotides line up with TRBD1. The CDR3 is 16 amino acids. V was pared by 3 bases and J by 4 bases, with 5 bases of the junction left unmatched. CDR1 LNHDA and CDR2 SQIVND come from the germline V gene (reference sequence). CDR3 sequence (DNA): TGTGCCAGTAGTATGACGGACAGGGGGCCGAATCAGCCCCAGCATTTT. This sequence encodes CASSMTDRGPNQPQHF. Combining the CDR3 with reference TRBV19 and TRBJ1-5 gives the whole variable domain DGGITQSPKYLFRKEGQNVTLSCEQNLNHDAMYWYRQDPGQGLRLIYYSQIVNDFQKGDIAEGYSVSREKKESFPLTVTSAQKNPTAFYLCASSMTDRGPNQPQHFGDGTRLSIL.

The chain combines TRBV27 with TRBJ2-2; TRBD1 matches 9 bases. CDR1 MNHEY and CDR2 SMNVEV come from the germline V gene (reference sequence). V lost 3 bases to trimming and J lost 3 bases; unmatched junction nucleotides: 2. The CDR3 is 15 residues long. CDR3 in DNA: TGTGCCAGCAGTTTGGACAGGGGCTACACCGGGGAGCTGTTTTTT. Translating gives CASSLDRGYTGELFF.

The gene calls are TRBV4-2 and TRBJ2-3; D not resolved. Deletions cut 5 bases from V and 4 bases from J, with 10 bases between. Germline V gene sequence: CDR1 LGHNA, CDR2 YNFKEQ. The CDR3 consists of 13 residues. This CDR3 is CASSSRGADTQYF. The DNA for the CDR3 is TGTGCCAGCAGCTCCCGAGGAGCAGATACGCAGTATTTT.

V is TRBV27 and J is TRBJ2-1; the D gene is possibly TRBD2 (6 bases). The ends were cut back, 2 bases at V and 7 bases at J, with 24 bases in the middle. CDR3 length: 18 amino acids. Germline values: CDR1 MNHEY, CDR2 SMNVEV (reference sequence). The CDR3 nucleotides are TGTGCCAGCAGTTTAAGTGGGTTTGGAGCGGGCGAAATAAATGAGCAGTTCTTC. Translation gives CASSLSGFGAGEINEQFF.

Comments on this clone: At the DNA level, this CDR3 is encoded by other sequences in the same sample as well. The chain uses TRBV7-2 and TRBJ2-3; the match to TRBD2 covers 7 bases. This CDR3 contains 15 residues. Germline V CDR1 and CDR2: SGHTA, FQGNSA. V gave up 1 base and J gave up 0 bases; unmatched junction bases: 1. The CDR3 DNA sequence: TGTGCCAGCAGCTTAGACGGGGGGAGCACAGATACGCAGTATTTT. Its protein product is CASSLDGGSTDTQYF.

The V and J genes are TRBV5-1 and TRBJ1-6; D is perhaps TRBD1 (5 bases). The germline V and J ends were trimmed by 0 bases and 6 bases, with 7 bases remaining between them. The CDR3 covers 14 residues. Germline V gene lookup returns CDR1 SGHRS and CDR2 YFSETQ. In DNA form, the CDR3 reads TGCGCCAGCAGCTTGGAGGGGCCTAATTCACCCCTCCACTTT. Translating it yields CASSLEGPNSPLHF.

A few counts support this clone. The chain joins TRBV21-1 to TRBJ2-1; TRBD1 reflects the table's D call only, with no check against the DNA. TRBV21-1 is tagged as a pseudogene. The CDR3 runs 15 residues. The CDR3 spells CASRPGQGQNNEQFF. DNA for the CDR3: TGTGCCAGCAGGCCGGGACAGGGACAAAACAATGAGCAGTTCTTC.

J is TRBJ2-7 and V is TRBV5-1; TRBD2 matches 11 bases. The CDR3 loop spans 16 amino acids. J was trimmed by 1 base and V by 5 bases; bases with no gene match: 8. CDR1 SGHRS and CDR2 YFSETQ come from the germline V gene. CDR3 nucleotide sequence: TGCGCCAGCAGTCAACTAGCGGGAGTCGGGTCCTACGAGCAGTACTTC. Amino acid sequence: CASSQLAGVGSYEQYF.

This chain joins TRBV2 and TRBJ2-7; TRBD2 matches 8 bases. The CDR3 has 15 amino acids. V trimming: 6 bases; J trimming: 0 bases; junction bases outside the gene matches: 7. The V gene's germline CDR1 is SNHLY and CDR2 FYNNEI. CDR3 nucleotide sequence: TGTGCCAGCAGCGAACTAGCGGCCAGCTCCTACGAGCAGTACTTC. Its translation: CASSELAASSYEQYF. The full variable domain, completed using reference TRBV2 and TRBJ2-7, is EPEVTQTPSHQVTQMGQEVILRCVPISNHLYFYWYRQILGQKVEFLVSFYNNEISEKSEIFDDQFSVERPDGSNFTLKIRSTKLEDSAMYFCASSELAASSYEQYFGPGTRLTVT.

The chain employs TRBV7-8 and TRBJ2-3; D ambiguous. Germline CDR1 and CDR2: SGHVS and FQNEAQ. Trimming removed 0 bases from V and 0 bases from J, with 4 bases in between. The CDR3 is 14 amino acids. This chain's CDR3 is CASSLARSTDTQYF. The CDR3 DNA reads TGTGCCAGCAGCTTAGCTAGAAGCACAGATACGCAGTATTTT. The full variable domain, in which reference TRBV7-8 and TRBJ2-3 provide the parts outside the CDR3, is GAGVSQSPRYKVAKRGQDVALRCDPISGHVSLFWYQQALGQGPEFLTYFQNEAQLDKSGLPSDRFFAERPEGSVSTLKIQRTQQEDSAVYLCASSLARSTDTQYFGPGTRLTVL.

The V gene is TRBV5-6, the J gene TRBJ2-7; tentative D call: TRBD1 (6 bases). Germline V lookup: CDR1 SGHDT, CDR2 YYEEEE. Trimming shortened V by 1 base and J by 2 bases, and 7 bases separated the two germline ends. CDR3 length equals 13 residues. Here the CDR3 DNA reads TGTGCCAGCAGCTTGCAGGGGACCTACGAGCAGTACTTC. It is translated as CASSLQGTYEQYF.

In nucleotides, the CDR3 is TGTGCCAGCAGACGGGACAGTAATGAAAAACTGTTTTTT. This translates into CASRRDSNEKLFF. The V gene is TRBV2, the J gene TRBJ1-4; TRBD1 matches at 7 bases. The CDR3 spans 13 residues. V dropped 6 bases and J dropped 4; count of bases not matched to a gene: 2. The germline CDR1 and CDR2 sequences are SNHLY and FYNNEI.

This clone was observed once. This chain connects TRBV7-9 to TRBJ1-1; D gene unclear. Germline-derived CDR1 and CDR2 are SEHNR and FQNEAQ (reference sequence). V lost 5 bases, J lost 4 bases, and 11 bases lay in between. The CDR3 consists of 13 residues. The CDR3 loop is CASSPPGSTEAFF. In nucleotides, the CDR3 is TGTGCCAGCAGCCCCCCCGGGAGCACTGAAGCTTTCTTT.

CDR3 DNA sequence: TGTGCCAGCAGCATTAGACAGGGTTCCATCGAGCAGTACTTC. Encoded protein: CASSIRQGSIEQYF. The chain carries TRBV5-8 and TRBJ2-7, with 7 bases aligning to TRBD1. The germline gives CDR1 SGHTS, CDR2 YDEGEE. The junction had 10 bases not matched to a gene; V was cut back by 4 bases and J by 6 bases. The CDR3 consists of 14 residues.

The V and J genes are TRBV19 and TRBJ1-5, with a tentative D call TRBD1 (5 bases). The germline V gene encodes CDR1 LNHDA and CDR2 SQIVND (reference sequence). This CDR3 region has 14 residues. Trimming took 3 bases from V and 4 from J, leaving 10 bases between them. The CDR3 is CASSMSRVNQPQHF. CDR3 bases: TGTGCCAGTAGTATGAGCAGGGTGAATCAGCCCCAGCATTTT.

The V gene is TRBV14, the J gene TRBJ1-2, with 7 bases lining up with TRBD1. CDR1 SGHDN and CDR2 FVKESK come from the germline V gene. The CDR3 covers 15 residues. The J segment lost 4 bases and the V segment lost 1 base, leaving 6 bases of the junction unmatched. In nucleotides, the CDR3 is TGTGCCAGCAGCCAAGGAGGGGGCGCACCCTATGGCTACACCTTC. It translates to CASSQGGGAPYGYTF.

This chain uses TRBV7-3 with TRBJ2-3, with D perhaps matching TRBD1 (6 bases). Looked up from germline, CDR1 is SGHTA and CDR2 is FQGTGA. The length of the CDR3 is 15 residues. V lost 2 bases, J lost 4 bases, and 13 bases lay in between. CDR3: CASSLGTGHADTQYF. CDR3 in DNA: TGTGCCAGCAGCTTAGGTACAGGGCATGCAGATACGCAGTATTTT.